This entry lists 29 T cell receptor beta chains sequenced from one sample in a study of spatial heterogeneity in lung cancer. MiXCR, applied by TCRdb to the 5' RACE reads, yields one record per CDR3 protein. The sample holds some 38,000 distinct CDR3 sequences, 6.5% to 9% seen once. Time point indicated: sample taken at primary tumor resection. Whole RNA obtained from tumor, nontumor lung or frozen PBMC underwent sequencing without sorting. Material: PBMCs, obtained at surgery. The receptors here all came from a male donor with early-stage non-small cell lung cancer.

This clonotype showed up just a few times. V usage is TRBV6-1 and J usage is TRBJ2-3; 8 positions match TRBD2. V dropped 4 bases and J dropped 4; count of bases not matched to a gene: 7. The germline V gene encodes CDR1 MNHNS and CDR2 SASEGT. This CDR3 is built from 15 residues. The CDR3 DNA reads TGTGCCAGCAGTGGCACGCGGGAGGTAGCAGATACGCAGTATTTT. Translated, it gives CASSGTREVADTQYF.

This clonotype was seen a handful of times. This chain joins TRBV20-1 and TRBJ1-1; D is unclear. Per the germline V gene, CDR1 is DFQATT and CDR2 is SNEGSKA (reference sequence). This CDR3 spans 12 amino acids. Trimming cost V 3 bases and J 5 bases, with 10 bases left between them. The CDR3 loop reads CSAREGWTEAFF. CDR3 in DNA: TGCAGTGCTAGGGAAGGTTGGACTGAAGCTTTCTTT.

This clonotype occurred many times. This sequence joins TRBV7-3 and TRBJ1-6, with 7 nucleotides matching TRBD1. V was clipped by 0 bases and J by 7 bases; unmatched bases: 6. The length of the CDR3 is 16 residues. CDR1 is SGHTA, CDR2 FQGTGA, per germline. The CDR3 DNA follows: TGTGCCAGCAGCTTAACGGGCAGGGGGAGCAATTCACCCCTCCACTTT. It codes for CASSLTGRGSNSPLHF.

This clonotype was counted at least ten times. The chain couples TRBV27 to TRBJ1-1; D possibly corresponds to TRBD1 (5 bases). In germline, CDR1 is MNHEY, CDR2 SMNVEV (reference sequence). This CDR3 spans 15 amino acids. Trimming removed 3 bases from V and 2 bases from J, with 13 bases in between. The chain's CDR3 is CASSFTHRFNTEAFF. In nucleotides, the CDR3 is TGTGCCAGCAGTTTTACACACAGGTTCAACACTGAAGCTTTCTTT.

This clonotype was observed at least ten times. This chain connects TRBV6-2 or TRBV6-3 to TRBJ2-3; D unclear. CDR3 length: 11 amino acids. The germline V gene encodes CDR1 MNHEY and CDR2 SVGEGT. Trimming took 10 bases from V and 0 from J, leaving 5 bases between them. CDR3 sequence (DNA): TGTGCCACCACTAGCACAGATACGCAGTATTTT. It yields the protein CATTSTDTQYF.

The table lists this clonotype with many counts. V usage is TRBV27 and J usage is TRBJ2-7; D perhaps matches TRBD1 (6 bases). This CDR3 has 13 residues. Germline values: CDR1 MNHEY, CDR2 SMNVEV (reference sequence). The germline V and J ends were trimmed by 4 bases and 12 bases, with 19 bases remaining between them. The CDR3 loop reads CASSSTQPGQSYF. The CDR3 DNA sequence: TGTGCCAGCAGTTCCACCCAACCGGGACAATCGTACTTC.

Remarks on this clonotype: A much larger clone is a single base away; this may be a read error. This chain uses TRBV7-3 with TRBJ2-7, with 8 bases matching TRBD1. Germline-derived CDR1 and CDR2 are SGHTA and FQGTGA. The CDR3 length is 15 residues. In DNA form, the CDR3 reads TGTGCCAACAGCCCTCGACAGGGGAGTAAGCGCGAGCAGTACTTC. Translating it yields CANSPRQGSKREQYF.

This clonotype was recorded at least ten times. The V and J genes are TRBV7-8 and TRBJ1-1; TRBD1 matches at 8 bases. The CDR3 is made up of 14 amino acids. The germline V gene encodes CDR1 SGHVS and CDR2 FQNEAQ. Trimming removed 5 bases from V and 1 base from J; junction bases left unmatched: 3. The CDR3 region is CASSHDRGNTEAFF. In DNA form, the CDR3 reads TGTGCCAGCAGCCACGACAGGGGGAACACTGAAGCTTTCTTT.

The genes are TRBV19 and TRBJ1-1; D is uncertain. The germline gives CDR1 LNHDA, CDR2 SQIVND (reference sequence). This CDR3 is 13 amino acids long. V was shortened by 7 bases and J by 1 base, with 10 bases between the two germline ends. The CDR3 DNA reads as TGTGCCAGTAAGATTCAGGCGAACACTGAAGCTTTCTTT. This translates into CASKIQANTEAFF.

This clonotype was counted at least ten times. This chain connects TRBV5-1 to TRBJ2-2, with D hard to call. V lost 4 bases and J 3 bases, leaving 7 bases between the germline ends. The CDR3 contains 13 residues. CDR1 is SGHRS, CDR2 YFSETQ, per germline. CDR3: CASSPQHTGELFF. CDR3 DNA: TGCGCCAGCAGCCCTCAGCACACCGGGGAGCTGTTTTTT.

This clonotype has a count of ten or more. J is TRBJ2-3 and V is TRBV20-1; possibly TRBD1 or TRBD2 for D (6 bases each). This CDR3 is 15 amino acids long. The V end was cut by 6 bases, the J end by 0 bases, with 16 bases between. Germline V gene data show CDR1 as DFQATT and CDR2 as SNEGSKA (reference sequence). CDR3 residues: CSAPMGGTSTDTQYF. DNA of the CDR3: TGCAGTGCCCCTATGGGGGGCACTAGCACAGATACGCAGTATTTT.

The sample holds many counts of this clonotype. CDR3 region: CASSPGTSGRRTGPGELFF. CDR3 coding DNA: TGTGCCAGCAGTCCGGGGACTAGCGGGAGAAGAACAGGGCCCGGGGAGCTGTTTTTT. The V and J genes are TRBV12-3 or TRBV12-4 and TRBJ2-2; 14 bases agree with TRBD2. J lost 6 bases, V lost 5 bases, and 14 bases had no gene match. This CDR3 has 19 residues.

This clonotype was seen many times. V is TRBV28 and J is TRBJ1-5; a weak D match, TRBD1 (5 bases). Germline lookup yields CDR1 MDHEN and CDR2 SYDVKM. The CDR3 sequence is 18 residues long. The V gene lost 7 bases and the J gene lost 0 bases, with 22 bases spanning the gap. The CDR3 DNA sequence: TGTGCCAGCACCCCAGTGGGCCCTCTAGGGGCTAGCAATCAGCCCCAGCATTTT. Its protein is CASTPVGPLGASNQPQHF.

This clonotype was counted at least ten times. This chain uses TRBV5-1 with TRBJ2-1; TRBD2 matches 13 bases. Germline V lookup: CDR1 SGHRS, CDR2 YFSETQ. Losses at the gene ends were 0 bases for V and 7 bases for J; bases not matched to a gene: 7. This CDR3 contains 17 residues. The CDR3 protein is CASSLGTSGSTGNEQFF. CDR3 DNA sequence: TGCGCCAGCAGCTTGGGGACTAGCGGGAGTACGGGGAATGAGCAGTTCTTC.

This clonotype was counted at least ten times. The genes are TRBV29-1 and TRBJ1-1, with D possibly matching TRBD1 (6 bases). The CDR3 has 13 amino acids. V dropped 6 bases and J dropped 1 base, with 12 bases sitting between them. In germline, CDR1 is SQVTM, CDR2 ANQGSEA. CDR3 in DNA: TGCAGCGTAACAGGGATCGCGAACACTGAAGCTTTCTTT. Residues: CSVTGIANTEAFF.

In this sample, this clonotype turned up many times. The V and J genes are TRBV20-1 and TRBJ1-2; D not resolved. Germline V gene data show CDR1 as DFQATT and CDR2 as SNEGSKA (reference sequence). The CDR3 has 14 amino acids. V was pared by 3 bases and J by 8 bases, with 19 bases between. The CDR3 reads CSASLSGPWEGYTF. The DNA for the CDR3 is TGCAGTGCTAGCCTTTCCGGGCCTTGGGAGGGCTACACCTTC.

In this sample, this clonotype turned up a few times. The CDR3 sequence: CEAGGANYGYTF. CDR3 nucleotide sequence: TGCGAAGCAGGGGGCGCTAACTATGGCTACACCTTC. The V call is TRBV20-1, the J call TRBJ1-2, with TRBD1 matching over 8 bases. CDR1 DFQATT and CDR2 SNEGSKA come from the germline V gene (reference sequence). There are 12 residues in the CDR3.

At least ten counts were recorded for this clonotype. V is TRBV6-2 or TRBV6-3 and J is TRBJ1-5, with D possibly being TRBD1 (5 bases). Germline CDR1 reads MNHEY; CDR2 reads SVGEGT. The germline V and J ends were trimmed by 6 bases and 7 bases, with 16 bases remaining between them. The CDR3 contains 14 residues. CDR3 loop: CASSPTGSGQPQHF. The CDR3 region has the DNA TGTGCCAGCAGCCCCACAGGCTCAGGGCAGCCCCAGCATTTT.

This clonotype was counted at least ten times. The rearrangement joins TRBV5-1 to TRBJ2-5; 10 bases are shared with TRBD1. Germline CDR1 and CDR2: SGHRS and YFSETQ. CDR3 length: 14 residues. V lost 4 bases to trimming and J lost 5 bases; unmatched junction nucleotides: 5. CDR3: CASSKGTGDETQYF. CDR3 nucleotides: TGCGCCAGCAGCAAAGGGACAGGGGACGAGACCCAGTACTTC. Together with reference TRBV5-1 and TRBJ2-5, the CDR3 gives the full variable domain: KAGVTQTPRYLIKTRGQQVTLSCSPISGHRSVSWYQQTPGQGLQFLFEYFSETQRNKGNFPGRFSGRQFSNSRSEMNVSTLELGDSALYLCASSKGTGDETQYFGPGTRLLVL.

This chain uses TRBV9 with TRBJ1-2; 7 bases are shared with TRBD1. CDR3 size: 14 residues. Per germline, CDR1 SGDLS and CDR2 YYNGEE. V lost 3 bases, J lost 3 bases, and 5 bases stayed unmatched. The CDR3 sequence: CASSGQGSDYGYTF. CDR3 nucleotide sequence: TGTGCCAGCAGCGGACAGGGAAGTGACTATGGCTACACCTTC.

The chain joins TRBV19 to TRBJ1-2, with 7 bases matching TRBD1. The germline gives CDR1 LNHDA, CDR2 SQIVND (reference sequence). V lost 6 bases to trimming and J lost 2 bases; unmatched junction nucleotides: 3. This CDR3 has 13 residues. In DNA form, the CDR3 reads TGTGCCAGTAGACGACAGGGAAACTATGGCTACACCTTC. This sequence encodes CASRRQGNYGYTF.

This clonotype was observed many times. The V gene is TRBV11-2, the J gene TRBJ2-4, with 8 bases matching TRBD2. Looked up from germline, CDR1 is SGHAT and CDR2 is FQNNGV. The CDR3 extends over 15 amino acids. V lost 1 base and J lost 4; bases outside the gene matches: 3. The CDR3 region has the DNA TGTGCCAGCAGCTTAGCAGCGGGGGTGAAAAACATTCAGTACTTC. Translating it yields CASSLAAGVKNIQYF.

For this clonotype: A much larger clone lies one base from this, so it may be a read error. The chain carries TRBV6-5 and TRBJ2-3, with D possibly called TRBD1 or TRBD2 (5 bases each). There are 14 residues in the CDR3. Per the germline V gene, CDR1 is MNHEY and CDR2 is SVGAGI. For the CDR3, the DNA is TGTGTCAGCAGTTACGGGGCCTCGAGGGATACGCAGTATTTT. Translation gives CVSSYGASRDTQYF.

This rearrangement joins TRBV7-9 to TRBJ2-3; the D gene could be TRBD1 or TRBD2 (5 bases each). The V gene's germline CDR1 is SEHNR and CDR2 FQNEAQ (reference sequence). CDR3 length equals 15 residues. V shed 3 bases and J shed 0 bases, with 10 bases lying between them. As DNA, the CDR3 is TGTGCCAGCAGCTTCCGGGACCGGAGCACAGATACGCAGTATTTT. Encoded protein: CASSFRDRSTDTQYF.

The chain has TRBV2 and TRBJ1-1; D perhaps matches TRBD1 (5 bases). Germline V gives CDR1 SNHLY, CDR2 FYNNEI. Trimming pared 8 bases from V and 9 bases from J, leaving 10 bases between. CDR3 length: 10 amino acids. CDR3 residues: CASGGGKAFF. CDR3 coding DNA: TGTGCCAGCGGTGGGGGGAAAGCTTTCTTT.

The gene calls are TRBV7-2 and TRBJ1-1, with no clear D. The CDR3 totals 13 residues. Per germline, CDR1 SGHTA and CDR2 FQGNSA. Trimming pared 5 bases from V and 3 bases from J, leaving 10 bases between. Here the CDR3 reads CASSPRVDTEAFF. CDR3 nucleotide sequence: TGTGCCAGCAGCCCGAGGGTGGACACTGAAGCTTTCTTT.

The sample holds many counts of this clonotype. The gene calls are TRBV9 and TRBJ2-4; 8 bases are a match to TRBD2. This CDR3 spans 18 amino acids. Germline CDR1 and CDR2: SGDLS and YYNGEE. J gave up 4 bases and V 0 bases, and 12 bases lay outside the gene matches. The CDR3 sequence: CASSVDPGGPGGKNIQYF. The CDR3 DNA reads as TGTGCCAGCAGCGTAGACCCGGGAGGGCCTGGGGGGAAAAACATTCAGTACTTC.

The chain joins TRBV18 to TRBJ2-5, with D unclear. Germline values: CDR1 KGHSH, CDR2 LQKENI. This CDR3 region has 13 residues. V lost 6 bases and J 0 bases, leaving 8 bases between the germline ends. This CDR3 is CASSLGHQETQYF. Written as DNA, the CDR3 is TGTGCCAGCTCTCTTGGGCACCAAGAGACCCAGTACTTC.

This clonotype was detected many times. The chain couples TRBV11-1 to TRBJ2-1; TRBD2 aligns across 7 bases. The CDR3 runs to 15 residues. Germline V gene data show CDR1 as SGHAT and CDR2 as FQDESV (reference sequence). V gave up 3 bases and J gave up 5 bases; unmatched junction bases: 7. The CDR3 protein is CASSFSSGFNNEQFF. The DNA for the CDR3 is TGTGCCAGCAGCTTTAGTAGCGGGTTTAACAATGAGCAGTTCTTC.